Presented here are 30 T cell receptor beta chains from one specimen sequenced in a study of blood T cell dynamics during melanoma immunotherapy. Sample time point: week 3, after first cycle of checkpoint inhibitor. Assay used: immunoSEQ multiplex PCR; TCRdb lists only in-frame clones, some missing. Here the sample spans about 5,400 clones, more than 80% being singletons. The starting material was blood, obtained from a patient treated with checkpoint blockade. These TCRs come from a human donor with melanoma. Some clones in this sample may be carry-over from other donors' samples.

The gene calls are TRBV5-1 and TRBJ2-2; 10 bases are a match to TRBD1. This CDR3 region has 16 residues. Germline V gene data show CDR1 as SGHRS and CDR2 as YFSETQ. Trimming took 4 bases from V and 3 from J; bases not matched to a gene: 6. CDR3 sequence: CASSARTGGDTGELFF. CDR3 in DNA: TGCGCCAGCAGCGCCCGGACAGGGGGGGACACCGGGGAGCTGTTTTTT.

The chain uses TRBV6-5 and TRBJ1-2; D uncertain. The CDR3 spans 15 residues. Trimming left V 6 bases short and J 8 bases short, with 22 bases between. CDR1 is MNHEY and CDR2 is SVGAGI in the germline V gene. The CDR3 reads CASRSTGSNPGGYTF. Here the CDR3 DNA reads TGTGCCAGCAGATCCACTGGCTCCAACCCTGGGGGCTACACCTTC.

This clone was observed a few times. The chain has TRBV5-1 and TRBJ1-4, with 8 positions matching TRBD1. Losses at the gene ends were 5 bases for V and 3 bases for J; bases not matched to a gene: 9. The CDR3 runs to 16 residues. Germline CDR1 is SGHRS and CDR2 is YFSETQ. CDR3 nucleotides: TGCGCCAGCAGTTTTGGGGAGGGACAGGCTAATGAAAAACTGTTTTTT. Protein product: CASSFGEGQANEKLFF.

This clone has only a few counts. The CDR3, as DNA: TGCGCCAGCAGCCAAGACAGTTCGAACACTGAAGCTTTCTTT. Its protein is CASSQDSSNTEAFF. This chain connects TRBV4-1 to TRBJ1-1, with D uncertain. V shed 0 bases and J shed 1 base, with 6 bases lying between them. Germline assignment: CDR1 MGHRA and CDR2 YSYEKL. The CDR3 spans 14 residues.

This chain links TRBV6-5 with TRBJ2-3, with 12 positions matching TRBD1. The V gene's germline CDR1 is MNHEY and CDR2 SVGAGI. The CDR3 has 15 amino acids. Trimming cost V 2 bases and J 4 bases; bases outside gene matches: 1. The CDR3 sequence is CASSYGTGGADTQYF. DNA of the CDR3: TGTGCCAGCAGTTACGGGACAGGGGGCGCAGATACGCAGTATTTT.

The count of this clone is one. The CDR3 bases are TGTGCCAGCAGGAGGACAGGGGGAAATCAGCCCCAGCATTTT. Its translation: CASRRTGGNQPQHF. The genes are TRBV6-1 and TRBJ1-5, with 10 nucleotides matching TRBD1. There are 14 residues in the CDR3. V was pared by 6 bases and J by 4 bases, with 3 bases of the junction left unmatched. From germline, CDR1 is MNHNS and CDR2 SASEGT.

By frequency in the sample, this clone is large. The V and J genes are TRBV10-1 and TRBJ2-7; D ambiguous. The CDR3 runs 13 residues. Germline loops: CDR1 WNHNN, CDR2 SYGVQD (reference sequence). V was trimmed by 3 bases and J by 5 bases, leaving 11 bases between them. CDR3: CASSDSGSNEQYF. The DNA of the CDR3 is TGCGCCAGCAGTGACTCCGGGTCCAACGAGCAGTACTTC.

The gene calls are TRBV6-4 and TRBJ2-3, with 13 bases fitting TRBD2. The CDR3 loop spans 15 amino acids. V shed 2 bases, J shed 4 bases, and the junction held 0 bases outside the gene matches. CDR1 is MRHNA and CDR2 is SNTAGT in the germline V gene. In DNA, the CDR3 is TGTGCCAGCAGTGACACTAGCGGGGGGGCAGATACGCAGTATTTT. This sequence encodes CASSDTSGGADTQYF.

This clone has only one observation. The rearrangement joins TRBV5-6 to TRBJ1-2, with TRBD1 identical over 10 bases. After removal of 2 bases from V and 2 bases from J, the junction contained 9 bases not matched to a gene. CDR3 length equals 17 residues. CDR1 is SGHDT, CDR2 YYEEEE, per germline. The CDR3 coding sequence is TGTGCCAGCAGCTTCCTTGGACAGGGGGACATAAACTATGGCTACACCTTC. Amino acids: CASSFLGQGDINYGYTF.

On this clone itself: Compared with germline, one end of the junction differs, possibly owing to a read error. The chain couples TRBV6-6 to TRBJ2-7, with TRBD2 as a possible D gene (6 bases). Per germline, CDR1 MNHNY and CDR2 SVGAGI (reference sequence). There are 15 residues in the CDR3. In nucleotides, the CDR3 is TGTGCCACTAAATTCGCCCTTGGAGGGGCCTACGAGCAGTGCTTC. It encodes CATKFALGGAYEQCF.

V usage is TRBV11-2 and J usage is TRBJ2-3; a weak D match, TRBD2 (6 bases). The CDR3 contains 19 residues. The germline gives CDR1 SGHAT, CDR2 FQNNGV. V lost 1 base, J lost 0 bases, and 20 bases lay in between. CDR3 sequence (DNA): TGTGCCAGCAGCTTAGGTCTTTCGGCGGGGATCACTAGCACAGATACGCAGTATTTT. As protein: CASSLGLSAGITSTDTQYF. The full variable domain, rest sourced from reference TRBV11-2 and TRBJ2-3, is EAGVAQSPRYKIIEKRQSVAFWCNPISGHATLYWYQQILGQGPKLLIQFQNNGVVDDSQLPKDRFSAERLKGVDSTLKIQPAKLEDSAVYLCASSLGLSAGITSTDTQYFGPGTRLTVL.

The chain links TRBV5-4 to TRBJ2-1, with 8 bases that match TRBD1. The ends lost 4 bases at V and 8 bases at J; junction bases unmatched: 5. This CDR3 comprises 13 residues. Germline-derived CDR1 and CDR2 are SGHNT and YYREEE (reference sequence). This chain's CDR3 is CASSPDRDDEQFF. For the CDR3, the DNA is TGTGCCAGCAGCCCGGACAGGGACGATGAGCAGTTCTTC.

This clone was detected once. This chain connects TRBV2 to TRBJ2-5, with D perhaps TRBD2 (6 bases). The germline CDR1 and CDR2 sequences are SNHLY and FYNNEI. Trimming stripped 4 bases from V and 5 bases from J, with 11 bases between. The CDR3 runs to 13 residues. For the CDR3, the DNA is TGTGCCAGCAGTGCTTACGGGGGTGAGACCCAGTACTTC. Its translation: CASSAYGGETQYF.

The rearrangement joins TRBV5-1 to TRBJ2-7, with 7 bases lining up with TRBD2. The junction had 6 bases not matched to a gene; V was cut back by 3 bases and J by 0 bases. The germline gives CDR1 SGHRS, CDR2 YFSETQ. CDR3 length: 15 amino acids. The CDR3 DNA reads as TGCGCCAGCAGCTCGGGGGGAGAAGCCTCCTACGAGCAGTACTTC. Translated, it gives CASSSGGEASYEQYF.

This clone came up once. This sequence joins TRBV5-1 and TRBJ2-1, with 8 bases that match TRBD2. The CDR3 is 16 residues long. The V gene's germline CDR1 is SGHRS and CDR2 YFSETQ. Trimming cost V 4 bases and J 0 bases; bases outside gene matches: 6. The CDR3 reads CASSLIAGSSYNEQFF. The CDR3 coding sequence is TGCGCCAGCAGCCTCATAGCGGGAAGCTCCTACAATGAGCAGTTCTTC.

V gene TRBV6-6 combines with J gene TRBJ2-2, with 10 bases lining up with TRBD1. The CDR3 extends over 16 amino acids. CDR1 and CDR2 from the germline V gene are MNHNY and SVGAGI (reference sequence). With V trimmed by 2 bases and J by 7 bases, 7 bases remained unmatched. The CDR3 protein is CASSYVRQGAGGELFF. The DNA of the CDR3 is TGTGCCAGCAGTTACGTCAGACAGGGGGCGGGCGGGGAGCTGTTTTTT.

The V call is TRBV5-4, the J call TRBJ2-7, with TRBD2 identical over 7 bases. V was pared by 5 bases and J by 4 bases, with 12 bases of the junction left unmatched. In germline, CDR1 is SGHNT, CDR2 YYREEE (reference sequence). This CDR3 is 15 amino acids long. The CDR3 DNA reads as TGTGCCAGCAGACCTGGACTAGAGGAGGGGTACGAGCAGTACTTC. It is translated as CASRPGLEEGYEQYF.

This chain links TRBV5-1 with TRBJ2-3; the D gene is possibly TRBD1 (6 bases). This CDR3 spans 17 amino acids. Germline lookup yields CDR1 SGHRS and CDR2 YFSETQ. V was shortened by 0 bases and J by 1 base, with 15 bases between the two germline ends. CDR3 nucleotides: TGCGCCAGCAGCTTGGTACCCCCAGGGGTGGGCACAGATACGCAGTATTTT. Translation gives CASSLVPPGVGTDTQYF.

The chain links TRBV6-1 to TRBJ1-5; maybe TRBD1 (6 bases). Germline CDR1 is MNHNS and CDR2 is SASEGT. Between the trimmed V and J ends, which lost 7 bases and 2 bases, there was a span of 12 bases. The CDR3 totals 14 residues. CDR3 protein: CASIQGRGNQPQHF. The CDR3 DNA reads as TGTGCCAGCATACAGGGCCGGGGCAATCAGCCCCAGCATTTT.

V gene TRBV12-5 combines with J gene TRBJ2-3; D gene ambiguous. Germline V lookup: CDR1 LGHNT, CDR2 FRNRAP. V was shortened by 2 bases and J by 4 bases, with 1 base between the two germline ends. The CDR3 runs to 11 residues. Here the CDR3 DNA reads TGTGCTAGTGGTTTGTCAGATACGCAGTATTTT. It yields the protein CASGLSDTQYF. Filled out from reference TRBV12-5 and TRBJ2-3, the complete variable domain reads DARVTQTPRHKVTEMGQEVTMRCQPILGHNTVFWYRQTMMQGLELLAYFRNRAPLDDSGMPKDRFSAEMPDATLATLKIQPSEPRDSAVYFCASGLSDTQYFGPGTRLTVL.

The J gene is TRBJ2-3, the V gene TRBV15; 11 bases match TRBD2. Germline V lookup: CDR1 LNHNV, CDR2 YYDKDF (reference sequence). This CDR3 contains 15 residues. Trimming took 3 bases from V and 3 from J; bases not matched to a gene: 2. This CDR3 is CATSSPSGGTDTQYF. The CDR3 DNA reads TGTGCCACCAGCAGCCCTAGCGGGGGGACAGATACGCAGTATTTT.

The CDR3 nucleotides are TGTGCCAGCGGGGGCGGGGCCACCATATATTTT. Its protein product is CASGGGATIYF. V is TRBV6-1 and J is TRBJ1-3; D possibly corresponds to TRBD1 (6 bases). Germline lookup yields CDR1 MNHNS and CDR2 SASEGT. The germline V and J ends were trimmed by 8 bases and 9 bases, with 11 bases remaining between them. There are 11 residues in the CDR3.

This clone has just a few counts. J is TRBJ1-1 and V is TRBV6-1, with 8 bases matching TRBD1. The CDR3 sequence is 15 residues long. CDR1 is MNHNS, CDR2 SASEGT, per germline. J gave up 2 bases and V 7 bases, and 9 bases lay outside the gene matches. Here the CDR3 DNA reads TGTGCCAGCATTATAGCCCCAGGGGGCAACACTGAAGCTTTCTTT. This translates into CASIIAPGGNTEAFF.

There are a few counts of this clone. One junction end does not reproduce the germline sequence, and a read error may be involved. The rearrangement uses TRBV10-3 and TRBJ2-5, with D tentatively TRBD2 (5 bases). The CDR3 loop spans 16 amino acids. Looked up from germline, CDR1 is ENHRY and CDR2 is SYGVKD. CDR3 loop: CASSSPLLEGGETQYF. The CDR3, as DNA: TGTGCCAGCAGTTCCCCCCTACTAGAGGGTGGAGAGACCCAGTACTTC.

This clone was observed a handful of times. The CDR3 loop is CASSHGGALGTEAFF. CDR3 DNA sequence: TGTGCCAGCAGCCATGGGGGGGCCCTTGGGACTGAAGCTTTCTTT. The chain has TRBV14 and TRBJ1-1, with D perhaps TRBD1 (6 bases). Germline V gene sequence: CDR1 SGHDN, CDR2 FVKESK. The CDR3 spans 15 residues. Trimming took off 3 bases at V and 5 bases at J, with 16 bases between the two ends.

CDR3 protein: CASSPTGTSGRKTYNEQFF. The CDR3 bases are TGTGCCAGCAGCCCGACCGGGACTAGCGGGAGGAAAACATACAATGAGCAGTTCTTC. The chain combines TRBV7-9 with TRBJ2-1; 15 bases are shared with TRBD2. CDR1 is SEHNR and CDR2 is FQNEAQ in the germline V gene (reference sequence). Trimming took 5 bases from V and 4 from J; bases not matched to a gene: 12. The CDR3 is 19 amino acids.

The V call is TRBV27, the J call TRBJ2-6; D is ambiguous. Germline V gives CDR1 MNHEY, CDR2 SMNVEV (reference sequence). This CDR3 region has 14 residues. V dropped 3 bases and J dropped 0 bases, with 3 bases sitting between them. CDR3 loop: CASSFSSGANVLTF. In DNA, the CDR3 is TGTGCCAGCAGTTTCAGCTCTGGGGCCAACGTCCTGACTTTC.

The chain uses TRBV7-8 and TRBJ1-5, with D unclear. The V end was cut by 1 base, the J end by 5 bases, with 6 bases between. Germline V gives CDR1 SGHVS, CDR2 FQNEAQ. The CDR3 runs to 13 residues. CDR3 bases: TGTGCCAGCAGCTTAGGCCCAGATCAGCCCCAGCATTTT. Protein: CASSLGPDQPQHF.

V gene TRBV25-1 combines with J gene TRBJ1-6; D gene unclear. Looked up from germline, CDR1 is MGHDK and CDR2 is SYGVNS. V dropped 8 bases and J dropped 5 bases, with 10 bases sitting between them. CDR3 length: 13 amino acids. The CDR3 spells CASAAGNNSPLHF. The CDR3 bases are TGTGCCAGCGCCGCGGGTAATAATTCACCCCTCCACTTT.

The CDR3 loop reads CASRESGDSNQPQHF. In DNA form, the CDR3 reads TGTGCCAGCAGAGAATCGGGGGATAGCAATCAGCCCCAGCATTTT. The chain links TRBV6-1 to TRBJ1-5; the D gene is possibly TRBD1 (5 bases). This CDR3 comprises 15 residues. V was shortened by 6 bases and J by 0 bases, with 12 bases between the two germline ends. Germline values: CDR1 MNHNS, CDR2 SASEGT.